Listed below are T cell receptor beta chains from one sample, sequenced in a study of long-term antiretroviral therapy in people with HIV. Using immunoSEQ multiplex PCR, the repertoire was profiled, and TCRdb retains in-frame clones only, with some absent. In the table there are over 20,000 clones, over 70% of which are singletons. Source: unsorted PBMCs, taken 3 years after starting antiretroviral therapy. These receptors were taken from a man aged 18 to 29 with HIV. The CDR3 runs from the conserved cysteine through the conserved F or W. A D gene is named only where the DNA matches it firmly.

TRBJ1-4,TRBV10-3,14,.,CAISEAIPGEKLFF
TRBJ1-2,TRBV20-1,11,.,CSARYGSGYTF
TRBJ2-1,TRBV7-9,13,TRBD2,CASSFLAGNEQFF
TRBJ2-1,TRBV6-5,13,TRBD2,CASRRGSYNEQFF
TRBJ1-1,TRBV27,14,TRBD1,CASRTHTGGTEAFF
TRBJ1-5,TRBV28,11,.,CASSLGEPQHF
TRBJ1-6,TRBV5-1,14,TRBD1,CASSDRDSRSPLHF
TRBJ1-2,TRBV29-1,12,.,CSVGGAESGYTF
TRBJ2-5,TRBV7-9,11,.,CASSLGGTQYF
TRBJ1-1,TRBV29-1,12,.,CSVSRLNTEAFF
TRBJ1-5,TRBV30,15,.,CAWAPKFYSNQPQHF
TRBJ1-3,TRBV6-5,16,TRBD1,CASSSRRQGAGNTIYF
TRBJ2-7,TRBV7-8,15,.,CASSLGQVRSYEQYF
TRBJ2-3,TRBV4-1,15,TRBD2,CASSQLAGGGDTQYF
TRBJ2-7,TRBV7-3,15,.,CASSLIGQGAYEQYF
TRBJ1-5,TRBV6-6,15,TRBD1,CASSPGQGAAQPQHF
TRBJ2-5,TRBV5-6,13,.,CASSPDSSETQYF
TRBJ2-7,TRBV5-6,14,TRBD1,CASSMTGKTYEQYF
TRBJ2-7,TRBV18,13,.,CASSPRDGNEQYF
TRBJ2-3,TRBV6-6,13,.,CASKGRSEGTQYF
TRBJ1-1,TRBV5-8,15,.,CASSPTAQGSTEAFF
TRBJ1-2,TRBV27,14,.,CASSSGGLVRGYTF
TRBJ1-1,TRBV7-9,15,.,CASSYDTGLYTEAFF
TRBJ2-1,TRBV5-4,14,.,CASSFPRGDNEQFF
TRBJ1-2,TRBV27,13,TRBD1,CASSLQGTYGYTF
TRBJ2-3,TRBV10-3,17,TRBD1,CAISTLGTGGASDTQYF
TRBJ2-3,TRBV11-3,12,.,CASSSGFGTQYF
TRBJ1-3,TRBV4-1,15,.,CASSQDRGSGNTIYF
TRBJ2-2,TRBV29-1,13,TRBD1,CSVGDRETGELFF
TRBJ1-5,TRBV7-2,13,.,CASKSSLGGPQHF
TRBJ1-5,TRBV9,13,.,CASSVHGNQPQHF
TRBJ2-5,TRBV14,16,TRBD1,CASSQDFTGGAGTQYF
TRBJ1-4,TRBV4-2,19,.,CASSQDSSTRTASYEKLFF
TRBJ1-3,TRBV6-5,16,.,CASSYSAGLGGNTIYF
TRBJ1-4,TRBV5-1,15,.,CASSLGGGSGEKLFF
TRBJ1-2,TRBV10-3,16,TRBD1,CAISESTGQGHYGYTF
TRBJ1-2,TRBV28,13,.,CASSPDRTYGYTF
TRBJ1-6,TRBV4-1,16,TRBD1,CASSLTRDRSTFTLHF
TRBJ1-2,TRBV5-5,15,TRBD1,CASSLPTGGNYGYTF
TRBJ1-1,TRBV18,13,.,CASLGGLLAEAFF
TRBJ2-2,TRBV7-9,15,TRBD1,CASSSGGQGTGELFF